These 30 T cell receptor beta chains share one sample of origin, sequenced in a study of T cell responses to AZD1222 COVID-19 vaccine. Only in-frame clones appear in the TCRdb table, and some are missing; sequencing was by immunoSEQ multiplex PCR. The table includes over 100,000 clones, roughly nine tenths detected once. The material sequenced was peripheral blood, taken on day 0 of AZD1222 vaccination. The receptor set was obtained from an adult in good health.

The rearrangement links TRBV7-6 to TRBJ2-1; TRBD2 aligns across 11 bases. Germline CDR1 is SGHVS and CDR2 is FNYEAQ. The CDR3 consists of 15 residues. V was pared by 5 bases and J by 9 bases, with 9 bases of the junction left unmatched. The CDR3 nucleotides are TGTGCCAGCAGCCGCCGCCTAGCGGGAGGAAGTGAGCAGTTCTTC. As protein: CASSRRLAGGSEQFF.

CDR3 bases: TGTGCCAGCAGCTTACAGCGCAATCAGCCCCAGCATTTT. It codes for CASSLQRNQPQHF. The chain uses TRBV7-8 and TRBJ1-5; D gene uncertain. This CDR3 spans 13 amino acids. Trimming left V 2 bases short and J 2 bases short, with 4 bases between. Germline V gene data show CDR1 as SGHVS and CDR2 as FQNEAQ.

The rearrangement joins TRBV20-1 to TRBJ1-2; TRBD1 might be the D (5 bases). There are 16 residues in the CDR3. Trimming removed 3 bases from V and 5 bases from J, with 22 bases in between. Germline V lookup: CDR1 DFQATT, CDR2 SNEGSKA (reference sequence). CDR3 sequence (DNA): TGCAGTGCTAGTTTGACAGACCGATCCCGTGGGTATGGCTACACCTTC. Its protein is CSASLTDRSRGYGYTF.

This rearrangement joins TRBV5-1 to TRBJ1-2; D uncertain. V was shortened by 2 bases and J by 4 bases, with 9 bases between the two germline ends. This CDR3 contains 13 residues. CDR1 and CDR2 from the germline V gene are SGHRS and YFSETQ. The CDR3 protein is CASSFGVRYGYTF. DNA for the CDR3: TGCGCCAGCAGCTTTGGGGTTCGCTATGGCTACACCTTC.

About this clone: The junction shows a germline mismatch at one end, possibly a read error. The V gene is TRBV7-7, the J gene TRBJ2-1, with TRBD2 matching 13 bases. Germline CDR1 is SSHAT and CDR2 is FNYEAQ (reference sequence). This CDR3 comprises 15 residues. CDR3 sequence (DNA): TGTGCTAGCAGCTCTGGACTAGCGGGAGCATCCGAGCAGTTCTTC. It yields the protein CASSSGLAGASEQFF.

This chain uses TRBV6-5 with TRBJ1-1; TRBD1 might be the D (6 bases). This CDR3 contains 14 residues. Germline loops: CDR1 MNHEY, CDR2 SVGAGI. V was clipped by 5 bases and J by 1 base, with 11 bases between them. The CDR3 DNA reads as TGTGCCAGCAGTACACAGGGTCCGAACACTGAAGCTTTCTTT. Translation gives CASSTQGPNTEAFF.

CDR3 protein: CASSLQTGNSPLHF. CDR3 in DNA: TGTGCCAGCAGTTTACAGACGGGAAATTCACCCCTCCACTTT. This chain connects TRBV6-5 to TRBJ1-6; D gene uncertain. Trimming took 4 bases from V and 7 from J, leaving 11 bases between them. The CDR3 spans 14 residues. From germline, CDR1 is MNHEY and CDR2 SVGAGI.

In its sample, this clone was seen once. The chain uses TRBV29-1 and TRBJ1-2; TRBD1 matches at 9 bases. The CDR3 spans 12 residues. Germline CDR1 and CDR2: SQVTM and ANQGSEA. The J segment lost 4 bases and the V segment lost 4 bases, leaving 1 base of the junction unmatched. This CDR3 is CSVVTGGYGYTF. As DNA, the CDR3 is TGCAGCGTTGTGACAGGGGGCTATGGCTACACCTTC.

This clone has a single count. This rearrangement joins TRBV15 to TRBJ1-1; D unresolved. The V gene's germline CDR1 is LNHNV and CDR2 YYDKDF (reference sequence). This CDR3 has 15 residues. Trimming left V 1 base short and J 5 bases short, with 14 bases between. CDR3 protein: CATSRGAAEETEAFF. The CDR3, as DNA: TGTGCCACCAGCAGAGGGGCAGCTGAAGAGACTGAAGCTTTCTTT.

In the case of this clone: The junction differs from germline at one of its ends, possibly a read error. This rearrangement joins TRBV19 to TRBJ2-5; 9 bases are a match to TRBD1. The CDR3 sequence is 15 residues long. CDR1 and CDR2 from the germline V gene are LNHDA and SQIVND (reference sequence). This chain's CDR3 is CASSGGSDRGEAQYF. DNA of the CDR3: TGTGCCAGTAGTGGGGGATCGGACAGGGGAGAGGCCCAGTACTTC.

The chain combines TRBV6-5 with TRBJ1-1, with 8 bases lining up with TRBD1. The CDR3 covers 15 residues. The germline V gene has CDR1 MNHEY and CDR2 SVGAGI. Germline trimming cut 5 bases from V and 0 bases from J; bases unmatched to any gene: 5. CDR3 residues: CASSPTTGVNTEAFF. CDR3 bases: TGTGCCAGCAGTCCAACGACAGGGGTGAACACTGAAGCTTTCTTT.

V gene TRBV2 combines with J gene TRBJ2-2; TRBD2 matches 8 bases. V lost 6 bases to trimming and J lost 7 bases; unmatched junction nucleotides: 7. Germline V gene data show CDR1 as SNHLY and CDR2 as FYNNEI. The CDR3 length is 14 residues. The CDR3 DNA sequence: TGTGCCAGCAGGGCTGGACTAGCTGGCGGGGAGCTGTTTTTT. Its translation is CASRAGLAGGELFF. Looking up the rest from reference TRBV2 and TRBJ2-2 gives the full variable domain: EPEVTQTPSHQVTQMGQEVILRCVPISNHLYFYWYRQILGQKVEFLVSFYNNEISEKSEIFDDQFSVERPDGSNFTLKIRSTKLEDSAMYFCASRAGLAGGELFFGEGSRLTVL.

This clone has just one count. This sequence joins TRBV6-5 and TRBJ2-3, with 10 nucleotides matching TRBD2. CDR3 size: 15 residues. V was pared by 4 bases and J by 2 bases, with 3 bases of the junction left unmatched. Germline V gene sequence: CDR1 MNHEY, CDR2 SVGAGI. The CDR3 DNA follows: TGTGCCAGCAGTTGGACTAGCGGCCCCACAGATACGCAGTATTTT. This sequence encodes CASSWTSGPTDTQYF.

The genes are TRBV25-1 and TRBJ1-2, with a possible D match to TRBD1 (5 bases). Germline CDR1 MGHDK, CDR2 SYGVNS. The CDR3 extends over 12 amino acids. The V end lost 3 bases, the J end lost 5 bases, and 7 bases lay between the germline ends. Here the CDR3 reads CASSDRDYGYTF. CDR3 in DNA: TGTGCCAGCAGTGACAGGGATTATGGCTACACCTTC.

The J gene is TRBJ2-3, the V gene TRBV19; tentatively, D is TRBD1 (6 bases). Germline loops: CDR1 LNHDA, CDR2 SQIVND (reference sequence). The CDR3 contains 16 residues. The V end was cut by 2 bases, the J end by 2 bases, with 14 bases between. The CDR3 loop reads CASSIRRTEATDTQYF. The CDR3 nucleotides are TGTGCCAGTAGTATACGTCGGACAGAGGCCACAGATACGCAGTATTTT.

This rearrangement joins TRBV7-8 to TRBJ2-2, with 11 bases matching TRBD2. J gave up 5 bases and V 3 bases, and 8 bases lay outside the gene matches. There are 17 residues in the CDR3. Germline CDR1 reads SGHVS; CDR2 reads FQNEAQ. CDR3: CASSFGLAGSTTGELFF. The CDR3 nucleotides read TGTGCCAGCAGCTTCGGACTAGCGGGTAGTACGACCGGGGAGCTGTTTTTT.

This clone was counted once. The chain joins TRBV30 to TRBJ1-5; 11 nucleotides agree with TRBD1. The CDR3 spans 20 residues. Losses at the gene ends were 1 base for V and 0 bases for J; bases not matched to a gene: 14. Germline assignment: CDR1 GTSNPN and CDR2 SVGIG (reference sequence). Written as DNA, the CDR3 is TGTGCCTGGAGTGCCCATCGAGGGACAGGGGGATATTATAGCAATCAGCCCCAGCATTTT. The encoded protein is CAWSAHRGTGGYYSNQPQHF.

The genes are TRBV6-6 and TRBJ1-2; D gene uncertain. This CDR3 is built from 12 residues. Trimming took 7 bases from V and 2 from J, leaving 8 bases between them. Germline V gene data show CDR1 as MNHNY and CDR2 as SVGAGI (reference sequence). Here the CDR3 reads CASMRENYGYTF. DNA of the CDR3: TGTGCCAGCATGAGGGAAAACTATGGCTACACCTTC.

The chain couples TRBV6-6 to TRBJ2-7; D is possibly TRBD2 (6 bases). CDR1 MNHNY and CDR2 SVGAGI come from the germline V gene (reference sequence). V was shortened by 2 bases and J by 3 bases, with 14 bases between the two germline ends. The CDR3 length is 15 residues. DNA for the CDR3: TGTGCCAGCAGTTACGTTAGCGGAACCCACTACGAGCAGTACTTC. Its protein product is CASSYVSGTHYEQYF.

In its sample, this clone was seen once. The J gene is TRBJ2-1, the V gene TRBV28; no definite D call. This CDR3 comprises 13 residues. Trimming took 3 bases from V and 8 from J, leaving 11 bases between them. Germline V gene data show CDR1 as MDHEN and CDR2 as SYDVKM. As DNA, the CDR3 is TGTGCCAGCAGTTTTGACCCGAGCTATGAGCAGTTCTTC. Translated, it gives CASSFDPSYEQFF.

This chain links TRBV2 with TRBJ2-7; maybe TRBD2 (5 bases). Germline assignment: CDR1 SNHLY and CDR2 FYNNEI. This CDR3 comprises 14 residues. Trimming removed 6 bases from V and 0 bases from J, with 12 bases in between. The CDR3 bases are TGTGCCAGCAGCCCGCGGGTTACCTCCTACGAGCAGTACTTC. Translation: CASSPRVTSYEQYF.

The rearrangement links TRBV6-6 to TRBJ1-4; D remains unclear. Germline V gene lookup returns CDR1 MNHNY and CDR2 SVGAGI (reference sequence). This CDR3 has 14 residues. V was clipped by 5 bases and J by 7 bases, with 14 bases between them. The CDR3 spells CASSARPRTEKLFF. Written as DNA, the CDR3 is TGTGCCAGCAGTGCCCGGCCTAGGACTGAAAAACTGTTTTTT.

V usage is TRBV3-1 (or the pseudogene TRBV3-2) and J usage is TRBJ2-7, with D perhaps matching TRBD2 (6 bases). The CDR3 runs 15 residues. Germline CDR1 and CDR2: LGHDT and YNNKEL (reference sequence). Trimming took off 8 bases at V and 0 bases at J, with 17 bases between the two ends. In DNA form, the CDR3 reads TGTGCCAGCTCCGTAACTAGCAGCAGCTCCTACGAGCAGTACTTC. As protein: CASSVTSSSSYEQYF.

The rearrangement uses TRBV5-3 and TRBJ2-7; TRBD2 matches 9 bases. TRBV5-3 is placed among ORFs of uncertain function. The CDR3 spans 20 residues. The V segment lost 0 bases and the J segment 0 bases; nucleotides outside the gene matches: 16. DNA of the CDR3: TGTGCCAGAAGCTTGGCCAATTTCAGGACTAGCGCCTCGAGCTCCTACGAGCAGTACTTC. Its protein is CARSLANFRTSASSSYEQYF.

The J gene is TRBJ2-7, the V gene TRBV6-5, with TRBD1 matching over 8 bases. Looked up from germline, CDR1 is MNHEY and CDR2 is SVGAGI. This CDR3 spans 15 amino acids. V shed 2 bases and J 1 base; nucleotides not matched to a gene: 4. CDR3 nucleotide sequence: TGTGCCAGCAGTTACGCGACAGGGGTGTCCTACGAGCAGTACTTC. Translation: CASSYATGVSYEQYF.

This clone was seen once. The V call is TRBV28, the J call TRBJ1-5; D may be TRBD1 (6 bases). Germline V lookup: CDR1 MDHEN, CDR2 SYDVKM. The germline V and J ends were trimmed by 9 bases and 0 bases, with 18 bases remaining between them. CDR3 length: 16 amino acids. For the CDR3, the DNA is TGTGCCAGTAGGGGGGAGGGAGGCGCTAGCAATCAGCCCCAGCATTTT. This codes for CASRGEGGASNQPQHF. Variable domain in full (rest from reference TRBV28 and TRBJ1-5): DVKVTQSSRYLVKRTGEKVFLECVQDMDHENMFWYRQDPGLGLRLIYFSYDVKMKEKGDIPEGYSVSREKKERFSLILESASTNQTSMYLCASRGEGGASNQPQHFGDGTRLSIL.

The genes are TRBV5-8 and TRBJ1-6; tentatively, D is TRBD1 (6 bases). The CDR3 sequence is 16 residues long. Trimming stripped 6 bases from V and 6 bases from J, with 19 bases between. Germline V gene data show CDR1 as SGHTS and CDR2 as YDEGEE. Here the CDR3 reads CASTRGASSFNSPLHF. In DNA form, the CDR3 reads TGTGCCAGCACGCGGGGGGCATCGAGTTTTAATTCACCCCTCCACTTT. Supplemented by reference TRBV5-8 and TRBJ1-6, the full variable domain reads EAGVTQSPTHLIKTRGQQATLRCSPISGHTSVYWYQQALGLGLQFLLWYDEGEERNRGNFPPRFSGRQFPNYSSELNVNALELEDSALYLCASTRGASSFNSPLHFGNGTRLTVT.

V and J are TRBV5-3 and TRBJ1-6, with D perhaps matching TRBD1 (6 bases). TRBV5-3 is given ORF status, its function remaining uncertain. Deletions cut 3 bases from V and 0 bases from J, with 16 bases between. This CDR3 comprises 18 residues. The CDR3 sequence: CARSSPGTHGSYNSPLHF. The CDR3 coding sequence is TGTGCCAGAAGCTCTCCCGGGACACACGGCTCCTATAATTCACCCCTCCACTTT.

The chain employs TRBV11-3 and TRBJ2-2; 8 nucleotides agree with TRBD1. V shed 1 base and J 1 base; nucleotides not matched to a gene: 2. This CDR3 is 16 amino acids long. Looked up from germline, CDR1 is SGHNT and CDR2 is YENEEA. CDR3 in amino acids: CASSLVGQGNTGELFF. The CDR3 DNA sequence: TGTGCCAGCAGCTTAGTCGGACAGGGGAACACCGGGGAGCTGTTTTTT.

The chain has TRBV5-8 and TRBJ2-1, with unresolved D. The CDR3 consists of 15 residues. CDR1 and CDR2 from the germline V gene are SGHTS and YDEGEE. The V end lost 4 bases, the J end lost 3 bases, and 14 bases lay between the germline ends. The CDR3 DNA sequence: TGTGCCAGCAGCCCCCTGGACCGATTCTACAATGAGCAGTTCTTC. Protein sequence: CASSPLDRFYNEQFF. Based on the CDR3 plus reference TRBV5-8 and TRBJ2-1, the full variable domain is EAGVTQSPTHLIKTRGQQATLRCSPISGHTSVYWYQQALGLGLQFLLWYDEGEERNRGNFPPRFSGRQFPNYSSELNVNALELEDSALYLCASSPLDRFYNEQFFGPGTRLTVL.